Listed below are T cell receptor beta chains from one sample, sequenced in a study of early T cells in non-severe SARS-CoV-2 infection. A single record per CDR3 protein comes from TCRdb applying MiXCR to the 5' RACE reads. The sample has approximately 52,000 distinct CDR3 sequences, 8% seen once. Sequences were obtained from whole blood. Receptors originate from an adult who was a healthcare worker with PCR-confirmed SARS-CoV-2 infection or an uninfected control (not recorded which). Each CDR3 is given with its conserved first and last residue. D genes are given only for firm matches. Some rows mark clone size as missing; the rest say once, few, many or name a class of expanded clone.

TRBD1	TRBJ2-1	TRBV11-2	few	TGTGCCAGCAGCTTCGGGACAGGTAACAATGAGCAGTTCTTC	CASSFGTGNNEQFF
TRBD1	TRBJ1-1	TRBV5-1	few	TGCGCCAGCAGCTTGAAGGACAGGCTCATGAACACTGAAGCTTTCTTT	CASSLKDRLMNTEAFF
.	TRBJ2-7	TRBV5-1	.	TGCGCCAGCAGGACCGGCTCTACCTACGAGCAGTACTTC	CASRTGSTYEQYF
TRBD1	TRBJ2-7	TRBV6-5	many	TGTGCCAGCAGTACCCCCACAACCGACAGGGAGTCCGAGCAGTACTTC	CASSTPTTDRESEQYF
.	TRBJ2-6	TRBV7-2	many	TGTGCCAGCAGCAGCCGGGACACCACGTTCTCTGGGGCCAACGTCCTGACTTTC	CASSSRDTTFSGANVLTF
TRBD2	TRBJ2-3	TRBV28	many	TGTGCCAGCAGTGGTGGACTAGCGGGGGGGCGGATGCAGTATTTT	CASSGGLAGGRMQYF
TRBD2	TRBJ2-1	TRBV11-2	.	TGTGCCAGCAGCTTAGATCTTGGAGCGGGGGGGCTGTCCTACAATGAGCAGTTCTTC	CASSLDLGAGGLSYNEQFF
TRBD1	TRBJ1-1	TRBV20-1	.	TGCAGTGCTCCTAGCCGACAGGGGGTCGGGACTGAAGCTTTCTTT	CSAPSRQGVGTEAFF
TRBD1	TRBJ2-6	TRBV29-1	.	TGCAGCGTCCCGATCCTGACAGGGGCTGGGGCCAACGTCCTGACTTTC	CSVPILTGAGANVLTF
TRBD1	TRBJ1-6	TRBV12-3/TRBV12-4	many	TGTGCCAGCAGTTTTGGACAGGGGAGGGCCGATGATAATTCACCCCTCCACTTT	CASSFGQGRADDNSPLHF
TRBD1	TRBJ1-3	TRBV5-1	few	TGCGCCAGCAGGACAGGGGCTGGAAACACCATATATTTT	CASRTGAGNTIYF
TRBD2	TRBJ2-3	TRBV6-5	many	TGTGCCAGCAGTTACCTCGGACTAGTAGGTGCAGATACGCAGTATTTT	CASSYLGLVGADTQYF
.	TRBJ2-7	TRBV20-1	few	TGCAGTGCTTGGACCGTCCGCGAGCAGTACTTC	CSAWTVREQYF
TRBD2	TRBJ2-7	TRBV4-3	few	TGCGCCAGCAGCCAAGAGGTCCCCGGGAGGGGAGGGGAGCAGTACTTC	CASSQEVPGRGGEQYF
.	TRBJ2-1	TRBV3-1	.	TGTGCCAGCAGCCCCCGCGAAGGGTACAATGAGCAGTTCTTC	CASSPREGYNEQFF
TRBD2	TRBJ2-3	TRBV4-2	medium-sized	TGTGCCAGCAGCCAAGATCAGCGGGAGAGCCTCACAGATACGCAGTATTTT	CASSQDQRESLTDTQYF
TRBD1	TRBJ2-1	TRBV6-5	many	TGTGCCAGCAGTTCAATCCGTAAGGGACAGGGGCACGATGAGCAGTTCTTC	CASSSIRKGQGHDEQFF
.	TRBJ1-1	TRBV7-2	few	TGTGCCAGCAGCTTATGGTCGGGGAACACTGAAGCTTTCTTT	CASSLWSGNTEAFF
.	TRBJ2-7	TRBV4-1	few	TGCGCCAGCAGCCAAGCAGAGTTTAGCTCCTACGAGCAGTACTTC	CASSQAEFSSYEQYF
TRBD1	TRBJ2-7	TRBV6-5	few	TGTGCCAGCAGTTACTCGGGACAGGGGTCCTACGAGCAGTACTTC	CASSYSGQGSYEQYF
.	TRBJ2-7	TRBV12-3/TRBV12-4	many	TGTGCCAGCAGTTTTCTTCAGTCGGGATCCTACGAGCAGTACTTC	CASSFLQSGSYEQYF
TRBD1	TRBJ1-1	TRBV13	.	TGTGCCAGCAGCATCCGACAGGGCGGCGTGGCTTTCTTT	CASSIRQGGVAFF
TRBD1	TRBJ2-7	TRBV6-1	.	TGTGCCAGCAGCCCCCAGGGGACAGGGCGGGACGAGCAGTACTTC	CASSPQGTGRDEQYF
TRBD1	TRBJ2-7	TRBV29-1	.	TGCAGCGTTTCGGGACAGGGGCCTAGCGAGCAGTACTTC	CSVSGQGPSEQYF
.	TRBJ1-1	TRBV11-3	.	TGTGCCGGCAGCTTAGAAGGACGGACTGAAGCTTTCTTT	CAGSLEGRTEAFF
TRBD2	TRBJ2-1	TRBV7-4	few	TGTGCCAGCAGCTTATGTTGGACTAGCGGGAGGTACTACAATGAGCAGTTCTTC	CASSLCWTSGRYYNEQFF
TRBD1	TRBJ1-1	TRBV6-5	many	TGTGCCAGCACTGGGACAGGGGGCACTGAAGCTTTCTTT	CASTGTGGTEAFF
.	TRBJ2-1	TRBV20-1	few	TGCAGTGCTAGACAGGGCTACAATGAGCAGTTCTTC	CSARQGYNEQFF
.	TRBJ2-3	TRBV20-1	.	TGCAGTGCCGATTCCCGCTCCGGGGGCACAGATACGCAGTATTTT	CSADSRSGGTDTQYF
.	TRBJ2-5	TRBV29-1	many	TGCAGCGTTGAAATCCCGCAGGGGATCTCAGAGACCCAGTACTTC	CSVEIPQGISETQYF
.	TRBJ2-1	TRBV7-6	.	TGTGCCAGCAGCCCATTGGGGGGAGCGGATGAGCAGTTCTTC	CASSPLGGADEQFF
.	TRBJ2-2	TRBV12-3/TRBV12-4	few	TGTGCCAGCAGTTTATTCGGCGCGAACACCGGGGAGCTGTTTTTT	CASSLFGANTGELFF
TRBD1	TRBJ2-3	TRBV24-1	.	TGTGCCACCAGTGATTCCGACAGGGCACCTAGCACAGATACGCAGTATTTT	CATSDSDRAPSTDTQYF
.	TRBJ2-2	TRBV28	.	TGTGCCAGCAGCTACCGCCGCGGGGCGGGCACCGGGGAGCTGTTTTTT	CASSYRRGAGTGELFF
TRBD1	TRBJ1-5	TRBV6-2/TRBV6-3	few	TGTGCCAGCAGTTGGACAGGGGGGCGCAATCAGCCCCAGCATTTT	CASSWTGGRNQPQHF
.	TRBJ2-6	TRBV20-1	many	TGCAGTGCTAGGACGGGAAGCTCTGGGGCCAACGTCCTGACTTTC	CSARTGSSGANVLTF
.	TRBJ2-5	TRBV11-2	.	TGTGCCAGCAGCGATTCAGTAGGCCGTGAGACCCAGTACTTC	CASSDSVGRETQYF
.	TRBJ2-1	TRBV7-6	.	TGTGCCAGCAGCTTTACTCCCACAGGGAACAATGAGCAGTTCTTC	CASSFTPTGNNEQFF
.	TRBJ1-2	TRBV6-5	few	TGTGCCAGCAGTTACTCGGCCTTCTCTAGAGGCTACACCTTC	CASSYSAFSRGYTF
.	TRBJ1-6	TRBV2	many	TGTGCCAGCAGTGAAGCGGTGGGTGCCTATTCACCCCTCCACTTT	CASSEAVGAYSPLHF
TRBD1	TRBJ1-1	TRBV29-1	few	TGCAGCTCTTGGACAGGACATCTGAACACTGAAGCTTTCTTT	CSSWTGHLNTEAFF
.	TRBJ2-7	TRBV30	.	TGTGCCTGGAGATGGGAACTCGGCTACGAGCAGTACTTC	CAWRWELGYEQYF
TRBD1	TRBJ2-5	TRBV29-1	.	TGCAGCGTTGGCGGACAGGGGCTTTTACCAGGGGAGACCCAGTACTTC	CSVGGQGLLPGETQYF
.	TRBJ2-6	TRBV7-3	.	TGTGCCAGCAGCTTATTCGGCAACTCTGGGGCCAACGTCCTGACTTTC	CASSLFGNSGANVLTF
.	TRBJ1-6	TRBV18	few	TGTGCCAGCTCACAGGGACCACCGGGATCACCCCTCCACTTT	CASSQGPPGSPLHF
.	TRBJ1-1	TRBV5-1	few	TGCGCCAGCAGCCCGCATTTGGGAGGGCAATGGAACACTGAAGCTTTCTTT	CASSPHLGGQWNTEAFF
TRBD2	TRBJ2-5	TRBV6-6	few	TGTGCCAGCAGTACGGGCGGGGGTGACCAAGAGACCCAGTACTTC	CASSTGGGDQETQYF
.	TRBJ2-3	TRBV28	.	TGTGTCAGCTGTAGGGAACATACGCAGTATTTT	CVSCREHTQYF
.	TRBJ1-1	TRBV7-6	many	TGTGCCAGCAGCTACGAATTACAGAACACTGAAGCTTTCTTT	CASSYELQNTEAFF
.	TRBJ1-3	TRBV7-2	many	TGTGCCAGCAGCTTAGCCGGGACAATCAGCTCTGAAAACACCATATATTTT	CASSLAGTISSENTIYF
.	TRBJ1-2	TRBV7-8	many	TGTGCCAGCAGCTTAGGGTCTATCGGGACTTCTAACTATGGCTACACCTTC	CASSLGSIGTSNYGYTF
.	TRBJ2-7	TRBV5-6	few	TGTGCCAGCAGCTTCCCATCCCACGAGCAGTACTTC	CASSFPSHEQYF
.	TRBJ2-3	TRBV21-1	few	TGTGCCAGCAGCAAAATGTTTTATGGACGAGCGGACCTCACAGATACGCAGTATTTT	CASSKMFYGRADLTDTQYF
.	TRBJ1-2	TRBV7-6	few	TGTGCCAGCAGCTTAGGGGGACTCCTCAATGGCTACACCTTC	CASSLGGLLNGYTF
.	TRBJ2-1	TRBV11-2	few	TGTGCCAGCAGCCTCGGAGGGGGCGCGGGAGAGGAGCAGTTCTTC	CASSLGGGAGEEQFF
.	TRBJ1-1	TRBV30	.	TGTGCCTGGAGTCCCCTTTCCGGGTACGGCACTGAAGCTTTCTTT	CAWSPLSGYGTEAFF
.	TRBJ2-7	TRBV7-8	.	TGTGCCAGCAGTTCCAAAGAGGCAGGCTCCTACGAGCAGTACTTC	CASSSKEAGSYEQYF
.	TRBJ1-2	TRBV29-1	many	TGCAGCGTAGACAGTTTTGGCTACACCTTC	CSVDSFGYTF
.	TRBJ1-1	TRBV6-5	many	TGTGCCAGCAGTTACTCCCTACAGACTTTGAACACTGAAGCTTTCTTT	CASSYSLQTLNTEAFF
.	TRBJ1-2	TRBV7-2	many	TGTGCCAGCAGCCCGGCCCCCGCCGGTACACATGGCTACACCTTC	CASSPAPAGTHGYTF